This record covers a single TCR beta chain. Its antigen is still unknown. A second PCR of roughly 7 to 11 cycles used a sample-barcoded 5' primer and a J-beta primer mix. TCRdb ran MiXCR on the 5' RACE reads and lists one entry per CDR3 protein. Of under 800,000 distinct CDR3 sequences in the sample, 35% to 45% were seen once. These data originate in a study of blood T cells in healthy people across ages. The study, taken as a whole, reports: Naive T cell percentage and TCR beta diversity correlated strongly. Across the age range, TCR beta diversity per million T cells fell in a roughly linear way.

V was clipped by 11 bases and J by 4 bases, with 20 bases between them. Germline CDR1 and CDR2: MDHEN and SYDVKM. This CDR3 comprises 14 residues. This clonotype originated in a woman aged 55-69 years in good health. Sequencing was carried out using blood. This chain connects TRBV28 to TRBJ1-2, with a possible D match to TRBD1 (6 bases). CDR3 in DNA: TGTGCCGGCCTTTCCACGCAAGGGGGCTATGGCTACACCTTC. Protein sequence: CAGLSTQGGYGYTF.